This record looks at one T cell receptor beta chain sequence and its context. The antigen this receptor binds is unknown. Base qualities are not provided; no much larger clone lies one nucleotide away. Unmatched junction bases come to 5, with V trimmed by 5 bases and J by 0 bases. The CDR3 covers 16 residues, taking in both the cysteine and the phenylalanine. Only the CDR3 region is kept as DNA, spanning 48 bases read in frame from base 1. The germline V gene encodes CDR1 LNHDA and CDR2 SQIVND (reference sequence). At one collaborating source in Seattle, patients were enrolled during active infection and were followed longitudinally through the course of disease. Whole blood was collected in K2EDTA tubes by collaborating institutions according to the institutions' own protocols. For TCRbeta analysis, collaborators shipped samples in one of three forms: frozen whole blood, isolated PBMCs, or DNA extracted from either of those sample types.

The data derive from a study of blood T cell repertoires in COVID-19 (dated by TCRdb to about 2020). Context from the whole study: Collaborator samples came from the United States, Italy and Spain and covered acute and convalescent phases of COVID-19. The prospective study material was composed of cDNA or gDNA derived from T cells, B-cell-depleted T cells, or PBMCs. Deeply sampled blood TCRbeta repertoires from subjects exposed to, actively infected with, or recovered from COVID-19 were included in the dataset. The repertoires were released in a freely available public database meant as a resource for research on the immune response to SARS-CoV-2. The samples were drawn from two sources: the first 160 participants of the ongoing ImmuneRACE study, and 1,000 to 1,500 subjects contributed by 6 global collaborators. Nearly every sample came with metadata listing a de-identified subject ID, COVID-19 status, age in years and sex. HLA class I and class II types, where available, came from metadata supplied by the sample provider rather than from assay-based typing. Findings and caveats that apply to the study as a whole: The quantity of clinical and demographic metadata differed by source and by participant and was supplied without curation.

TCRbeta CDR3 regions were amplified from genomic DNA by means of the immunoSEQ Assay, a bias-controlled multiplex PCR. Processing in the source paper ran as follows. Within the assay, amplification of reference gene primers was used to estimate how many nucleated cells each sample contained. Sequence reads were collapsed and filtered to measure the absolute abundance of every unique TCRbeta CDR3 rearrangement. Productive Simpson clonality was computed per sample as the square root of Simpson's diversity index over productive rearrangements. TCRdb stores this immuneACCESS table with in-frame sequences only. Part of the clones is absent; in the studies checked, under half of the shortfall reflects unresolved V genes, and no reason is known for the rest. Clonal size and the V and J genes are those of that table, whereas D and trimming came from the DNA. For this sample the table gives 150,000 to 200,000 clones, of which around 76% were detected only once. The top ten constitute about 7.8% of the sample.

The rearranged segments are TRBV19 and TRBJ1-1, with TRBD1 identical over 11 junction bases. The sequence was collected from a woman aged 55-69 years with COVID-19, enrolled during active disease. The source material was peripheral blood. The DNA reads as follows: TGTGCCAGTAGTCCCGGACAGGGGGCGATGAACACTGAAGCTTTCTTT. It translates as CASSPGQGAMNTEAFF.